What follows is one T cell receptor beta chain and its context. The antigen is not known. CDR3 length: 15 residues. Germline loops: CDR1 KGHDR, CDR2 SFDVKD. V lost 5 bases, J lost 4 bases, and 6 bases stayed unmatched. The data are from a study of T-cell memory formation after mild COVID-19. MiXCR was run by TCRdb on the 5' RACE reads, yielding one entry per CDR3 protein. The sample yields 300,000 to 400,000 distinct CDR3 sequences, 15% to 20% seen once. Broader study findings: A subset of responding clones appeared in pre-infection memory, suggesting cross-reactive memory joined.

This TCR came from a man between 18 and 29 years old who had mild COVID-19 (a few samples of this study predate the infection). Cell type and time point are not known. This sequence joins TRBV24-1 and TRBJ1-5; 8 positions match TRBD1. The sequenced sample was PBMCs or a T cell subset sorted from them (not recorded which). The CDR3 spells CATSGRGLGNQPQHF. CDR3 sequence (DNA): TGTGCCACCAGTGGCAGGGGGCTCGGAAATCAGCCCCAGCATTTT.